The clone carrying this TCR beta chain was seen ten or more times. The data originate from a study of regulatory T cells in long-lasting Graves disease. Arm-PCR of CDR3 regions with iRepertoire HTBI primers generated TCR beta libraries. TCRdb redid the calling of the multiplex PCR reads with MiXCR, one entry per CDR3 protein. The table records 400,000 to 500,000 distinct CDR3 sequences, around a fifth of them present only once. Looked up from germline, CDR1 is SEHNR and CDR2 is FQNEAQ (reference sequence). The CDR3 consists of 12 residues. The V end lost 2 bases, the J end lost 4 bases, and 5 bases lay between the germline ends. Time point described: persistent/refractory GD, antithyroid drugs over 5 years with positive TRAb. The TCR library was made from RNA that had been extracted from PBMCs in TRIzol.

The chain links TRBV7-9 to TRBJ2-5, with D uncertain. The sample here was peripheral blood mononuclear cells (PBMCs), taken when the disease was refractory, from a patient treated with antithyroid drugs. The TCR originated in a female donor with Graves disease. The CDR3 region has the DNA TGTGCCAGCAGCTTATTGGGAGAGACCCAGTACTTC. As protein: CASSLLGETQYF.